This TCR beta chain came from a study of blood T cell repertoires in COVID-19. Clones were read by immunoSEQ multiplex PCR, and TCRdb kept only the in-frame ones, dropping some. Among 300,000 to 350,000 clones listed, 89% were seen once. A Seattle source enrolled patients during active infection and followed them longitudinally. Germline loops: CDR1 KGHSH, CDR2 LQKENI. V was clipped by 2 bases and J by 5 bases, with 10 bases between them. This CDR3 is built from 14 residues. Material for sequencing was peripheral blood. The chain employs TRBV18 and TRBJ1-5; the D gene is possibly TRBD1 (6 bases). The sequence derives from a woman aged 55-69 years with COVID-19, enrolled during active disease. CDR3 bases: TGTGCCAGCTCACCAACAGGGCCAGATCAGCCCCAGCATTTT. This encodes CASSPTGPDQPQHF.